Below are 2 T cell receptor delta chains sequenced from a single sample in a study of delta chains in infants with herpesvirus infections. TCR cDNA was made from PBMC RNA with gamma- and delta-chain-specific primers. TCRdb fed the RT-PCR reads into CATT to redo clone calling. The sample holds 50 or so delta-chain clones. The input for sequencing was peripheral blood, taken at time point 1 of longitudinal follow-up. Every receptor here comes from a human donor who was a Ugandan infant, either HIV-exposed or HIV-unexposed (not recorded which).

About this clone itself: A far larger clone lies a single base away; this is likely a read error. At the DNA level, this CDR3 is encoded by other sequences in the same sample as well. The genes are TRDV1 and TRDJ1, with 12 bases that match TRDD3. CDR3 length equals 26 residues. CDR1 and CDR2 from the germline V gene are TSWWSYY and QGS. In DNA, the CDR3 is TGTGCTCTTGGGGTCCCACCCTCCTTCCTTCGTCCACTGGTACTGGGGGATACACTCCACACCGATAAACTCATATTT. Translation: CALGVPPSFLRPLVLGDTLHTDKLIF.

The chain recombines TRDV2 with TRDJ3; 7 bases agree with TRDD3. V lost 0 bases and J lost 1; bases outside the gene matches: 11. CDR1 is GEAIGNYY, CDR2 EKD, per germline. This CDR3 is built from 20 residues. The CDR3 DNA reads TGTGCCTGTGACACCGCGCCCGCTGGGGGTCCGTCCTGGGACACCCGACAGATGTTTTTC. The encoded protein is CACDTAPAGGPSWDTRQMFF.